Below, 23 T cell receptor beta chains from the same sample are listed, as sequenced in a study of T-cell memory formation after mild COVID-19. TCRdb called the 5' RACE reads again in MiXCR, with one record for every CDR3 protein. The sample records roughly 560,000 distinct CDR3 sequences, roughly 20% being singletons. Material for sequencing was PBMCs or a T cell subset sorted from them (not recorded which). These receptors all stem from an adult woman who had mild COVID-19 (a few samples of this study predate the infection). Cell type and time point are not known.

There are a few counts of this clonotype. J is TRBJ1-2 and V is TRBV12-3 or TRBV12-4; no clear D. Trimming cost V 5 bases and J 4 bases, with 14 bases left between them. The CDR3 runs to 14 residues. CDR3 in amino acids: CASSLEIRSYGYTF. In nucleotides, the CDR3 is TGTGCCAGCAGTCTGGAGATAAGGAGCTATGGCTACACCTTC.

The chain links TRBV2 to TRBJ2-7; the D is unclear. The V gene lost 6 bases and the J gene lost 0 bases, with 12 bases spanning the gap. Germline V gene sequence: CDR1 SNHLY, CDR2 FYNNEI. The length of the CDR3 is 14 residues. The CDR3 reads CASRSDPSSYEQYF. The CDR3 DNA follows: TGTGCCAGCAGGTCCGACCCCAGCTCCTACGAGCAGTACTTC.

The rearrangement uses TRBV3-1 and TRBJ1-5; D is possibly TRBD1 (5 bases). The germline V gene encodes CDR1 LGHDT and CDR2 YNNKEL (reference sequence). Trimming left V 3 bases short and J 4 bases short, with 10 bases between. This CDR3 is 14 amino acids long. CDR3 protein: CASSHRGRNQPQHF. CDR3 DNA sequence: TGTGCCAGCAGCCACCGGGGGAGGAATCAGCCCCAGCATTTT.

The rearrangement uses TRBV5-5 and TRBJ2-3, with D possibly TRBD2 on 5 matching bases. CDR1 and CDR2 from the germline V gene are SGHKS and YYEKEE (reference sequence). V gave up 0 bases and J gave up 9 bases, with 8 bases separating them. This CDR3 comprises 12 residues. The CDR3 DNA follows: TGTGCCAGCAGCTTGGCGGCGGGCACGCAGTATTTT. Its translation is CASSLAAGTQYF.

The V and J genes are TRBV18 and TRBJ1-1; D gene unclear. V was trimmed by 6 bases and J by 8 bases, leaving 7 bases between them. Germline lookup yields CDR1 KGHSH and CDR2 LQKENI. The CDR3 loop spans 10 amino acids. CDR3 bases: TGTGCCAGCTCCGCGGGGGAAGCTTTCTTT. Protein: CASSAGEAFF.

This chain uses TRBV7-8 with TRBJ2-7, with a possible D match to TRBD2 (5 bases). Trimming stripped 7 bases from V and 2 bases from J, with 6 bases between. Germline-derived CDR1 and CDR2 are SGHVS and FQNEAQ. The CDR3 runs to 11 residues. CDR3 nucleotide sequence: TGTGCCAGCACCGGGGCCTACGAGCAGTACTTC. Translation gives CASTGAYEQYF.

This clonotype appeared a few times. The chain links TRBV6-2 or TRBV6-3 to TRBJ2-1; 8 positions match TRBD2. CDR3 size: 16 residues. CDR1 MNHEY and CDR2 SVGEGT come from the germline V gene. The V segment lost 6 bases and the J segment 7 bases; nucleotides outside the gene matches: 14. The CDR3 loop reads CASSYPQREPRNEQFF. Written as DNA, the CDR3 is TGTGCCAGCAGCTACCCTCAGCGGGAGCCTCGTAATGAGCAGTTCTTC.

This clonotype was seen only a few times. The chain uses TRBV6-5 and TRBJ2-7; D may correspond to TRBD1 or TRBD2 (5 bases each). The V end was cut by 0 bases, the J end by 2 bases, with 14 bases between. The CDR3 consists of 16 residues. The germline CDR1 and CDR2 sequences are MNHEY and SVGAGI. Here the CDR3 reads CASSYSMFGDAYEQYF. The CDR3 DNA sequence: TGTGCCAGCAGTTACTCGATGTTCGGGGACGCCTACGAGCAGTACTTC.

This clonotype was seen only a few times. The chain combines TRBV30 with TRBJ1-1; D is uncertain. Deletions cut 7 bases from V and 3 bases from J, with 15 bases between. Germline CDR1 GTSNPN, CDR2 SVGIG (reference sequence). The CDR3 sequence is 13 residues long. CDR3 region: CASHRVDHTEAFF. The CDR3 DNA sequence: TGTGCCTCGCATCGGGTGGATCACACTGAAGCTTTCTTT.

This clonotype was recorded a few times. The chain is built from TRBV7-3 and TRBJ2-3; D is perhaps TRBD1 (5 bases). Trimming cost V 5 bases and J 5 bases, with 11 bases left between them. Germline V gives CDR1 SGHTA, CDR2 FQGTGA. The length of the CDR3 is 13 residues. The CDR3 DNA reads TGTGCCAGCAGCCCGGACATGAAAGATACGCAGTATTTT. Residues: CASSPDMKDTQYF.

This clonotype was recorded a few times. This chain links TRBV2 with TRBJ2-2; 12 bases map to TRBD2. Germline V gene lookup returns CDR1 SNHLY and CDR2 FYNNEI. The CDR3 totals 17 residues. The V and J ends lost 3 bases and 2 bases, in that order; junction bases with no gene match: 4. Here the CDR3 reads CASSDETSGGNTGELFF. CDR3 DNA sequence: TGTGCCAGCAGTGACGAGACTAGCGGGGGTAACACCGGGGAGCTGTTTTTT. Full variable domain (rest looked up from reference TRBV2 and TRBJ2-2): EPEVTQTPSHQVTQMGQEVILRCVPISNHLYFYWYRQILGQKVEFLVSFYNNEISEKSEIFDDQFSVERPDGSNFTLKIRSTKLEDSAMYFCASSDETSGGNTGELFFGEGSRLTVL.

The gene calls are TRBV29-1 and TRBJ2-4; 9 nucleotides match TRBD1. The CDR3 totals 16 residues. J was trimmed by 3 bases and V by 1 base; bases with no gene match: 7. Germline loops: CDR1 SQVTM, CDR2 ANQGSEA. CDR3: CSVEVVGQGLKNIQYF. The CDR3 coding sequence is TGCAGCGTTGAAGTAGTGGGACAGGGCCTCAAAAACATTCAGTACTTC. The entire variable domain, with the rest obtained from reference TRBV29-1 and TRBJ2-4, is as follows: SAVISQKPSRDICQRGTSLTIQCQVDSQVTMMFWYRQQPGQSLTLIATANQGSEATYESGFVIDKFPISRPNLTFSTLTVSNMSPEDSSIYLCSVEVVGQGLKNIQYFGAGTRLSVL.

The rearrangement uses TRBV6-5 and TRBJ1-1, with D possibly being TRBD1 (5 bases). Germline CDR1 is MNHEY and CDR2 is SVGAGI. The CDR3 covers 13 residues. Trimming removed 2 bases at V and 2 bases at J, with 6 bases between. The CDR3 region has the DNA TGTGCCAGCAGTTACGACAGTAACACTGAAGCTTTCTTT. It is translated as CASSYDSNTEAFF.

The V gene is TRBV6-5, the J gene TRBJ2-3; D might be TRBD2 (6 bases). Per the germline V gene, CDR1 is MNHEY and CDR2 is SVGAGI. The CDR3 contains 13 residues. Trimming took 10 bases from V and 1 from J, leaving 12 bases between them. The chain's CDR3 is CATRVAGTDTQYF. DNA for the CDR3: TGTGCCACCCGAGTAGCGGGCACAGATACGCAGTATTTT.

The rearrangement joins TRBV7-3 to TRBJ1-1, with D perhaps matching TRBD1 (6 bases). V lost 4 bases, J lost 5 bases, and 14 bases lay in between. This CDR3 contains 14 residues. The germline CDR1 and CDR2 sequences are SGHTA and FQGTGA. Here the CDR3 reads CASSSQGMGTEAFF. In DNA, the CDR3 is TGTGCCAGCAGCTCGCAGGGGATGGGGACTGAAGCTTTCTTT.

The gene calls are TRBV27 and TRBJ1-2; perhaps TRBD1 as D (6 bases). The V end was cut by 5 bases, the J end by 4 bases, with 20 bases between. The CDR3 has 16 amino acids. Germline V gene data show CDR1 as MNHEY and CDR2 as SMNVEV (reference sequence). In DNA form, the CDR3 reads TGTGCCAGCAGTGTTACAGCCGGGGGGCGAGGCTATGGCTACACCTTC. Translated: CASSVTAGGRGYGYTF.

The chain employs TRBV7-8 and TRBJ2-1; D might be TRBD2 (6 bases). Trimming left V 3 bases short and J 7 bases short, with 13 bases between. CDR3 length: 14 amino acids. Germline CDR1 and CDR2: SGHVS and FQNEAQ. The CDR3 is CASSFGGTWNEQFF. The CDR3 nucleotides are TGTGCCAGCAGCTTTGGCGGGACCTGGAATGAGCAGTTCTTC.

This clonotype was seen a few times. The CDR3 DNA reads TGTGCCAGCAGCGTTGGACAGGATCCCTCCTACGAGCAGTACTTC. Protein: CASSVGQDPSYEQYF. The chain is built from TRBV9 and TRBJ2-7; 7 bases match TRBD1. The CDR3 has 15 amino acids. Germline CDR1 is SGDLS and CDR2 is YYNGEE. The J segment lost 0 bases and the V segment lost 2 bases, leaving 5 bases of the junction unmatched. Together with reference TRBV9 and TRBJ2-7, the CDR3 gives the full variable domain: DSGVTQTPKHLITATGQRVTLRCSPRSGDLSVYWYQQSLDQGLQFLIQYYNGEERAKGNILERFSAQQFPDLHSELNLSSLELGDSALYFCASSVGQDPSYEQYFGPGTRLTVT.

This clonotype was found a few times. V gene TRBV5-1 combines with J gene TRBJ2-7; 11 positions match TRBD1. The germline gives CDR1 SGHRS, CDR2 YFSETQ. CDR3 size: 16 residues. The V gene end was trimmed by 4 bases and the J gene end by 2 bases; junction bases not matched to a gene: 8. The CDR3 DNA reads TGCGCCAGCAGCCCTAGAGGACAGGGGGCAACCTACGAGCAGTACTTC. Protein sequence: CASSPRGQGATYEQYF.

This sequence joins TRBV5-1 and TRBJ2-2; D is uncertain. Germline V gene data show CDR1 as SGHRS and CDR2 as YFSETQ. V lost 4 bases to trimming and J lost 3 bases, with 10 bases between them. The CDR3 contains 14 residues. The CDR3, as DNA: TGCGCCAGCAGCCCCCCCCAGTACACCGGGGAGCTGTTTTTT. This translates into CASSPPQYTGELFF.

This chain links TRBV14 with TRBJ2-1, with D perhaps matching TRBD1 (6 bases). Germline CDR1 reads SGHDN; CDR2 reads FVKESK. The V end lost 4 bases, the J end lost 10 bases, and 26 bases lay between the germline ends. The CDR3 is 17 residues long. The CDR3 DNA reads as TGTGCCAGCAGCCCTCCCCTCGGGGACACCCACTCTGGAGAGCAGTTCTTC. Its protein is CASSPPLGDTHSGEQFF. Full variable domain (remainder filled in from reference TRBV14 and TRBJ2-1): EAGVTQFPSHSVIEKGQTVTLRCDPISGHDNLYWYRRVMGKEIKFLLHFVKESKQDESGMPNNRFLAERTGGTYSTLKVQPAELEDSGVYFCASSPPLGDTHSGEQFFGPGTRLTVL.

DNA of the CDR3: TGTGCCAGCAGCCGGACTAGCGGGTCGGGTTTCCACATTCAGTACTTC. This codes for CASSRTSGSGFHIQYF. V usage is TRBV6-2 or TRBV6-3 and J usage is TRBJ2-4, with 11 bases aligning to TRBD2. Germline V lookup: CDR1 MNHEY, CDR2 SVGEGT. The length of the CDR3 is 16 residues. The junction had 12 bases not matched to a gene; V was cut back by 6 bases and J by 8 bases.

This sequence joins TRBV15 and TRBJ2-7, with D tentatively TRBD2 (5 bases). V lost 3 bases, J lost 0 bases, and 15 bases lay in between. The CDR3 covers 16 residues. Germline V gene sequence: CDR1 LNHNV, CDR2 YYDKDF (reference sequence). In DNA, the CDR3 is TGTGCCACCAGCAGTAAGCTCAGGAGGAGCTCCTACGAGCAGTACTTC. Encoded protein: CATSSKLRRSSYEQYF.